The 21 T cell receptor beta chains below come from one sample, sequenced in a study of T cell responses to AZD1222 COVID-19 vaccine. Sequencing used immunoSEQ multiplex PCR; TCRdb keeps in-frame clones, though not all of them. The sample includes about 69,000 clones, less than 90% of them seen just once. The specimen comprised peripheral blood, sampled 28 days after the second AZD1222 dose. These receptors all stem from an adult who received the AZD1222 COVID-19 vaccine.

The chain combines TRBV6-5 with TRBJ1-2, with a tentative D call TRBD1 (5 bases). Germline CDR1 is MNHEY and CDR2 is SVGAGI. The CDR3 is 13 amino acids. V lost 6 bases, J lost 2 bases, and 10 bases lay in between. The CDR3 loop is CASSLTENYGYTF. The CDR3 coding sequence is TGTGCCAGCAGCCTGACAGAAAACTATGGCTACACCTTC.

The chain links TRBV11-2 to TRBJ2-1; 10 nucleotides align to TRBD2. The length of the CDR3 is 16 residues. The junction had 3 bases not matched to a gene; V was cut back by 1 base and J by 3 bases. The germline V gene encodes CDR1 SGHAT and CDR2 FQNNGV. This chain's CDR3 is CASSLVLAGNYNEQFF. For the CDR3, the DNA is TGTGCCAGCAGCTTAGTACTAGCGGGGAACTACAATGAGCAGTTCTTC.

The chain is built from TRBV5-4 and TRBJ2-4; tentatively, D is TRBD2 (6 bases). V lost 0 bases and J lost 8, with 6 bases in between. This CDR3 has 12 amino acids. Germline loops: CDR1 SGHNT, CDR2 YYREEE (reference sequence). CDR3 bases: TGTGCCAGCAGCTTGGGGGGGGACATTCAGTACTTC. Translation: CASSLGGDIQYF.

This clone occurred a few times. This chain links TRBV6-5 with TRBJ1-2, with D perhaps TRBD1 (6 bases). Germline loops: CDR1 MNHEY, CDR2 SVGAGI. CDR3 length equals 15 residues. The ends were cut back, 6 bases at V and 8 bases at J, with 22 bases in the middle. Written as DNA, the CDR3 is TGTGCCAGCAGACCCGGCAGTGGATCAGGGGACGGCTACACCTTC. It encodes CASRPGSGSGDGYTF.

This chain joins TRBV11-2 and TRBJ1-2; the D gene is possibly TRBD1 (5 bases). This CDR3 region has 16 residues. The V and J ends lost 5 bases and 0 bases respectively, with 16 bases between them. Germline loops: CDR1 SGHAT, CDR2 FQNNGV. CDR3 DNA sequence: TGTGCCAGCAGCCCAAGCGACAGCCCTCCTAACTATGGCTACACCTTC. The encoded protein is CASSPSDSPPNYGYTF.

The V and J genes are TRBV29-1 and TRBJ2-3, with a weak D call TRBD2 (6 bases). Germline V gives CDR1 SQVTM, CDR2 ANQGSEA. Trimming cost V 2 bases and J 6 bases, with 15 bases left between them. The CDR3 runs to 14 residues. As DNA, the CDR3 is TGCAGCGTTGAAAGGTGGCGGGATCGGGATACGCAGTATTTT. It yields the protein CSVERWRDRDTQYF.

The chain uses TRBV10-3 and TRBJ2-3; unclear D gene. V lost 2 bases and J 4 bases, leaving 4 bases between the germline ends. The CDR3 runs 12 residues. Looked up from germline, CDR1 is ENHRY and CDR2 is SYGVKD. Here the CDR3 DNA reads TGTGCCATCAGTGAGATGGCAGATACGCAGTATTTT. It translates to CAISEMADTQYF.

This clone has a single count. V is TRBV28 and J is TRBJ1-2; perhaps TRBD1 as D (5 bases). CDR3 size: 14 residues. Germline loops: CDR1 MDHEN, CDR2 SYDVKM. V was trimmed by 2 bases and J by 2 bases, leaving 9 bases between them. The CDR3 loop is CASSLPTENYGYTF. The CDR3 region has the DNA TGTGCCAGCAGTTTACCGACAGAAAACTATGGCTACACCTTC.

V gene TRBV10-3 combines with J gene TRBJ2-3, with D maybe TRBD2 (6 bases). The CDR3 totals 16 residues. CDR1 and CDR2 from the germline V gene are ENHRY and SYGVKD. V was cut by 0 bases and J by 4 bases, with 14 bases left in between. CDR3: CAISESTGATSDTQYF. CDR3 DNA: TGTGCCATCAGTGAGTCGACGGGAGCTACCTCAGATACGCAGTATTTT.

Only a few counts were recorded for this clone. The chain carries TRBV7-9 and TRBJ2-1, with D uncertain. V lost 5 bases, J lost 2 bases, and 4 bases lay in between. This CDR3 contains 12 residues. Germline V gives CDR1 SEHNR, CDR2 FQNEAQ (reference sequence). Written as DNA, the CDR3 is TGTGCCAGCAGCGGCCCCTACAATGAGCAGTTCTTC. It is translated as CASSGPYNEQFF. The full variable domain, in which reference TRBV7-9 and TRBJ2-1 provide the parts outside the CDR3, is DTGVSQNPRHKITKRGQNVTFRCDPISEHNRLYWYRQTLGQGPEFLTYFQNEAQLEKSRLLSDRFSAERPKGSFSTLEIQRTEQGDSAMYLCASSGPYNEQFFGPGTRLTVL.

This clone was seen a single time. CDR3 residues: CASSGRGGLTEAFF. As DNA, the CDR3 is TGTGCCAGTAGTGGACGGGGGGGTTTGACTGAAGCTTTCTTT. This chain connects TRBV19 to TRBJ1-1; tentatively, D is TRBD1 (5 bases). The CDR3 consists of 14 residues. Between the trimmed V and J ends, which lost 5 bases and 5 bases, there was a span of 15 bases. Looked up from germline, CDR1 is LNHDA and CDR2 is SQIVND (reference sequence).

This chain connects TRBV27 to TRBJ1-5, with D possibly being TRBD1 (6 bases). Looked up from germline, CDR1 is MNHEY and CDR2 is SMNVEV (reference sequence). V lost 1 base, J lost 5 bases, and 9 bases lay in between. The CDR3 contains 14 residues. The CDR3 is CASSLWGADQPQHF. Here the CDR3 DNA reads TGTGCCAGCAGTTTATGGGGGGCCGATCAGCCCCAGCATTTT.

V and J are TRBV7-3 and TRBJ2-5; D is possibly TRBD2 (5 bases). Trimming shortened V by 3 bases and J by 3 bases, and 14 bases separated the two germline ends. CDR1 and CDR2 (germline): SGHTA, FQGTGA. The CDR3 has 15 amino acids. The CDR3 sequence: CASSFGSSGEETQYF. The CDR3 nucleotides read TGTGCCAGCAGCTTCGGTAGCAGCGGAGAAGAGACCCAGTACTTC.

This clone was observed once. CDR3 residues: CASSLLSGNTIYF. CDR3 DNA: TGCGCCAGCAGCTTGCTTTCTGGAAACACCATATATTTT. The chain employs TRBV5-1 and TRBJ1-3; D is unclear. CDR3 length: 13 residues. V lost 1 base, J lost 1 base, and 3 bases lay in between. Looked up from germline, CDR1 is SGHRS and CDR2 is YFSETQ.

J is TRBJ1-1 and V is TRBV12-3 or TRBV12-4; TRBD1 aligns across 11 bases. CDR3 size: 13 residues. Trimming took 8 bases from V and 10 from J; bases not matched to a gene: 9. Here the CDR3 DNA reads TGTGCCAGCGAGGGACAGGGGGAAAGTGGAGCTTTCTTT. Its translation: CASEGQGESGAFF.

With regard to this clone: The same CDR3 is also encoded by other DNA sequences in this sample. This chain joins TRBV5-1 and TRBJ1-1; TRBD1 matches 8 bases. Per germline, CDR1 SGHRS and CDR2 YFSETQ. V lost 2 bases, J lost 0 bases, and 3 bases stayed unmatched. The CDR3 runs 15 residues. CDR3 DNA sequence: TGCGCCAGCAGCTTAAGACAGGGGCTGAACACTGAAGCTTTCTTT. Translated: CASSLRQGLNTEAFF.

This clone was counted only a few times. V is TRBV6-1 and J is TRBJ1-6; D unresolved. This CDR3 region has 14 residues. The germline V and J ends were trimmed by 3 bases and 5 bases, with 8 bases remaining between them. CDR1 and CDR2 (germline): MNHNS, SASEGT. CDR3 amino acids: CASSDLIDNSPLHF. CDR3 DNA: TGTGCCAGCAGTGATCTAATCGATAATTCACCCCTCCACTTT.

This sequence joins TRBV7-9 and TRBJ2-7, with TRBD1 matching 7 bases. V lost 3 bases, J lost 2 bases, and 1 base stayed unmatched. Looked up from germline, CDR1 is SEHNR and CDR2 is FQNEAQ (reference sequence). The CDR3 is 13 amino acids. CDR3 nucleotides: TGTGCCAGCAGCTTGGGGACAGCCTACGAGCAGTACTTC. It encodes CASSLGTAYEQYF.

This CDR3 is CASSPRREVQQYF. CDR3 nucleotides: TGTGCCAGCAGCCCCCGAAGGGAGGTACAGCAGTACTTC. The J gene is TRBJ2-7, the V gene TRBV13, with D maybe TRBD2 (6 bases). This CDR3 has 13 amino acids. The ends were cut back, 5 bases at V and 8 bases at J, with 16 bases in the middle. Germline CDR1 reads PRHDT; CDR2 reads FYEKMQ (reference sequence).

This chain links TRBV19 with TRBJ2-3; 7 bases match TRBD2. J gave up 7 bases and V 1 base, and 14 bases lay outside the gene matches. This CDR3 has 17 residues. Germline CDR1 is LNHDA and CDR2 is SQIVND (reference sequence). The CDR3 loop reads CASSIGGGLLTQNTQYF. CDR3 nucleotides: TGTGCCAGTAGTATAGGCGGGGGACTCCTGACCCAGAATACGCAGTATTTT.

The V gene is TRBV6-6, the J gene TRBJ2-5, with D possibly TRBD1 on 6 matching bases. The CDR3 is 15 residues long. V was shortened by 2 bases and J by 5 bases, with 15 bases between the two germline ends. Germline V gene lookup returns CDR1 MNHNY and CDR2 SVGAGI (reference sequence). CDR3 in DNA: TGTGCCAGCAGTTACACGGCAGGGGTCGGGGAGACCCAGTACTTC. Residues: CASSYTAGVGETQYF.